The present TCR beta chain was sequenced within a study of CD8 T cells in ankylosing spondylitis. CDR3 length: 13 amino acids. V was clipped by 6 bases and J by 3 bases; unmatched bases: 2. Many counts were recorded for this clonotype. Its antigen remains unidentified. Study-wide findings and caveats: From matched ankylosing spondylitis synovial fluid, disease-linked clones were reportedly recovered at significantly enriched levels. In ankylosing spondylitis blood, a motif of roughly eight highly homologous TCR beta variants appeared characteristic. Before this, some motif variants had been reported in reactive arthritis synovial fluid and blood.

Quantitative 5'-RACE with molecular barcodes produced the TCR beta libraries. From the 5' RACE reads, TCRdb called clonotypes with MiXCR, one entry per CDR3 protein. The table lists 130,000 or so distinct CDR3 sequences, approximately 6.8% of them singletons. This sequence was found in a male donor with ankylosing spondylitis or in good health (not recorded which). This chain connects TRBV12-3 or TRBV12-4 to TRBJ1-1, with 9 bases that match TRBD1. Sequenced input: blood, either unsorted or a sorted T cell fraction (not recorded which). The CDR3, as DNA: TGTGCCAGCAGAGGGACAGGGTACACTGAAGCTTTCTTT. Protein product: CASRGTGYTEAFF.